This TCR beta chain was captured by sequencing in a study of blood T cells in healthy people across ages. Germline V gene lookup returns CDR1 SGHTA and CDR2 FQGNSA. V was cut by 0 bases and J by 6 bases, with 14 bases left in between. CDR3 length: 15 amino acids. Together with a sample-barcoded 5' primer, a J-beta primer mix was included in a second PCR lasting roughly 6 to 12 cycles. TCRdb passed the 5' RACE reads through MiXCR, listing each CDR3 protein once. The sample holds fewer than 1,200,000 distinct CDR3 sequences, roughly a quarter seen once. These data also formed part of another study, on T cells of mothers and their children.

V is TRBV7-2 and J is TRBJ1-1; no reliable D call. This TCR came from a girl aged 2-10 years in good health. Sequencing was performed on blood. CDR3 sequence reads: CASSLASAGPPEAFF. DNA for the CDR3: TGTGCCAGCAGCTTAGCATCGGCCGGCCCCCCTGAAGCTTTCTTT.